This TCR beta chain was profiled in a study of cytomegalovirus exposure and HLA in healthy donors. On the study more broadly: The 120 or so validation repertoires used the same platform as the roughly 670 first-cohort repertoires (as reported by a later analysis).

On this clone: Its antigen is as yet unknown.

Study-wide points: The dataset shows that most TCR sequences were rare, while some public TCRs occurred in many donors. The authors listed roughly 150 TCR beta chains as cytomegalovirus-associated.

The method was immunoSEQ multiplex PCR; TCRdb's version includes in-frame clones alone and lacks a portion of them. The table shows approximately 270,000 clones, with about 90% occurring only once. This CDR3 region has 15 residues. Germline trimming cut 2 bases from V and 6 bases from J; bases unmatched to any gene: 6. The germline CDR1 and CDR2 sequences are SGHRS and YFSETQ. Sequencing was done on a sample of PBMCs. The TCR comes from a woman between 18 and 29 years old in good health and CMV-seronegative. The chain has TRBV5-1 and TRBJ2-3; the match to TRBD2 covers 10 bases. CDR3 sequence: CASSFDLAGVDTQYF. CDR3 DNA sequence: TGCGCCAGCAGCTTTGATCTAGCGGGGGTGGATACGCAGTATTTT.